This T cell receptor (beta chain) derives from a study of vaccination and CD4 T cells after COVID-19. Whole-study findings and limits: Among those convalescent, a median roughly 89% of reactive clones emerged solely post-vaccination. Clonotypes reactive to SARS-CoV-2 had a median that went up from 21 to 38, but not significantly.

TCRdb re-derived calls from the PCR reads in MiXCR, one entry per CDR3 protein. The table has 25,000 to 30,000 distinct CDR3 sequences, 51% seen once. This CDR3 region has 12 residues. Trimming shortened V by 8 bases and J by 6 bases, and 11 bases separated the two germline ends. CDR1 is MDHEN, CDR2 SYDVKM, per germline. As for this clonotype: Its antigen is still unknown.

Documented time point: late sampling 161 to 241 days after vaccination in a few convalescent patients. Spanning March to December 2020, the positive PCR dates came before US Alpha, Beta and Delta variants. The sample was CD4+ T cells from blood, taken about 7 months after SARS-CoV-2 vaccination. The V gene is TRBV28, the J gene TRBJ2-1; D is unclear. This receptor was obtained from a human donor who had recovered from COVID-19. Written as DNA, the CDR3 is TGTGCCAGCCGCCACGGTTCCAATGAGCAGTTCTTC. Translating gives CASRHGSNEQFF. The whole variable domain, filled in from reference TRBV28 and TRBJ2-1, reads DVKVTQSSRYLVKRTGEKVFLECVQDMDHENMFWYRQDPGLGLRLIYFSYDVKMKEKGDIPEGYSVSREKKERFSLILESASTNQTSMYLCASRHGSNEQFFGPGTRLTVL.